Presented here are 22 T cell receptor beta chains from one specimen sequenced in a study of CD8+CD57+ T cells in acquired aplastic anemia. Researchers used genomic DNA as the template to profile TCR beta VDJ and CDR3. MiXCR, applied by TCRdb to the reads, yields one record per CDR3 protein. In the table there are more than 150,000 distinct CDR3 sequences, approximately 52% of which are singletons. Patients chosen for sequencing had CD8+CD57+ cells that had expanded, as shown by flow cytometry. The specimen sequenced was sorted CD4+, CD8+, or CD8+CD57+ T cells (not recorded which) from PBMCs. The receptors shown here come from a human donor with aplastic anemia.

V gene TRBV7-2 combines with J gene TRBJ2-5; perhaps D is TRBD1 or TRBD2 (5 bases each). Germline V CDR1 and CDR2: SGHTA, FQGNSA. The V end was cut by 6 bases, the J end by 2 bases, with 16 bases between. The CDR3 is made up of 15 amino acids. The CDR3 region has the DNA TGTGCCAGCAGACCGAAACCGGGACGGCAAGAGACCCAGTACTTC. Its protein product is CASRPKPGRQETQYF.

This clonotype was seen at least ten times. The rearrangement links TRBV11-2 to TRBJ1-6, with 7 positions matching TRBD1. Germline CDR1 SGHAT, CDR2 FQNNGV. The J segment lost 7 bases and the V segment lost 5 bases, leaving 11 bases of the junction unmatched. The CDR3 covers 16 residues. The CDR3 DNA reads TGTGCCAGCAGCACTAAGACAGGGTGGGCAAATTCACCCCTCCACTTT. This encodes CASSTKTGWANSPLHF.

At least ten counts were recorded for this clonotype. V gene TRBV10-2 combines with J gene TRBJ2-2, with a weak D call TRBD2 (6 bases). CDR1 and CDR2 (germline): WSHSY, SAAADI. The length of the CDR3 is 14 residues. V was clipped by 7 bases and J by 3 bases, with 12 bases between them. The DNA for the CDR3 is TGCGCCAGCATTTCGGGACTCGACACCGGGGAGCTGTTTTTT. Translated: CASISGLDTGELFF.

The CDR3 here is CATSRRGRGETQYF. The CDR3 region has the DNA TGTGCCACCAGCAGGCGGGGGAGAGGAGAGACCCAGTACTTC. The chain has TRBV15 and TRBJ2-5; 7 bases map to TRBD2. V lost 3 bases to trimming and J lost 4 bases; unmatched junction nucleotides: 5. Germline CDR1 LNHNV, CDR2 YYDKDF (reference sequence). CDR3 length equals 14 residues.

The CDR3: CASSELGRAGELFF. CDR3 sequence (DNA): TGTGCCAGCAGTGAACTGGGGCGGGCCGGGGAGCTGTTTTTT. V is TRBV2 and J is TRBJ2-2; perhaps D is TRBD1 or TRBD2 (5 bases each). This CDR3 has 14 amino acids. V lost 2 bases and J lost 6, with 10 bases in between. Germline loops: CDR1 SNHLY, CDR2 FYNNEI.

The chain employs TRBV7-9 and TRBJ2-5; D may correspond to TRBD1 or TRBD2 (6 bases each). V lost 10 bases and J lost 3, with 24 bases in between. The length of the CDR3 is 16 residues. CDR1 is SEHNR, CDR2 FQNEAQ, per germline (reference sequence). CDR3 residues: CATRTEGGLLEETQYF. Here the CDR3 DNA reads TGTGCCACCCGCACCGAAGGGGGACTGCTGGAAGAGACCCAGTACTTC.

This clonotype was seen at least ten times. The chain joins TRBV19 to TRBJ1-5; D unclear. The length of the CDR3 is 14 residues. The V and J ends lost 1 base and 0 bases respectively, with 4 bases between them. Per the germline V gene, CDR1 is LNHDA and CDR2 is SQIVND (reference sequence). The CDR3 is CASSIGYSNQPQHF. Written as DNA, the CDR3 is TGTGCCAGTAGTATAGGATATAGCAATCAGCCCCAGCATTTT.

This sequence joins TRBV7-2 and TRBJ2-5, with 9 bases aligning to TRBD2. The germline V gene has CDR1 SGHTA and CDR2 FQGNSA. The CDR3 is 15 amino acids. V shed 3 bases and J 5 bases; nucleotides not matched to a gene: 7. CDR3 sequence: CASSLAGGDWETQYF. CDR3 DNA: TGTGCCAGCAGCTTGGCGGGAGGGGATTGGGAGACCCAGTACTTC.

This clonotype showed up just a few times. This may be a read error, as it is one base from a much larger clone. This rearrangement joins TRBV5-1 to TRBJ1-1; D uncertain. V dropped 0 bases and J dropped 10 bases, with 10 bases sitting between them. Germline CDR1 and CDR2: SGHRS and YFSETQ. This CDR3 spans 12 amino acids. CDR3 loop: CASSLDWGGAFF. In DNA, the CDR3 is TGCGCCAGCAGCTTGGACTGGGGAGGAGCTTTCTTT.

The V and J genes are TRBV21-1 and TRBJ2-1; the tabulated D call, TRBD2, remains unverified against the DNA. TRBV21-1 is classified as a pseudogene. The CDR3 extends over 20 amino acids. The CDR3 nucleotides are TGTGCCAGCAGCGAAAGCGGGACTAGCGGGAGGACGGGAGGGTACAATGAGCAGTTCTTC. Protein sequence: CASSESGTSGRTGGYNEQFF.

This chain links TRBV15 with TRBJ2-1; tentative D call: TRBD2 (7 bases). The CDR3 consists of 17 residues. Between the trimmed V and J ends, which lost 3 bases and 6 bases, there was a span of 21 bases. Germline V gene sequence: CDR1 LNHNV, CDR2 YYDKDF (reference sequence). The CDR3 DNA reads TGTGCCACCAGCAGTGTAGTCCCCGGGGGGCCCGGCAATGAGCAGTTCTTC. Translating gives CATSSVVPGGPGNEQFF.

This clonotype was seen many times. The chain employs TRBV6-5 and TRBJ2-3; D is unresolved. V was cut by 2 bases and J by 3 bases, with 9 bases left in between. Germline V lookup: CDR1 MNHEY, CDR2 SVGAGI. CDR3 length: 14 amino acids. This CDR3 reads CASSYAAVTDTQYF. The DNA for the CDR3 is TGTGCCAGCAGTTACGCCGCGGTGACAGATACGCAGTATTTT.

This clonotype was seen once. In DNA, the CDR3 is TGTGCCAGCAGCGTATCGGTGAATGACTATGGCTACACCTTC. Translated: CASSVSVNDYGYTF. The chain employs TRBV9 and TRBJ1-2; D remains ambiguous. V dropped 1 base and J dropped 3 bases, with 10 bases sitting between them. Germline V gene data show CDR1 as SGDLS and CDR2 as YYNGEE. This CDR3 region has 14 residues.

Comment on this clonotype: One end of the junction is discordant with germline, which a read error may explain. The chain couples TRBV5-1 to TRBJ2-1, with D possibly being TRBD1 (5 bases). In germline, CDR1 is SGHRS, CDR2 YFSETQ. The CDR3 totals 13 residues. The CDR3 region is CASTQGRYSEQFF. CDR3 coding DNA: TGCGCCAGCACGCAGGGTCGTTACAGTGAGCAGTTCTTC.

The sample holds many counts of this clonotype. The chain employs TRBV20-1 and TRBJ1-1, with D unclear. Germline loops: CDR1 DFQATT, CDR2 SNEGSKA (reference sequence). Trimming took 1 base from V and 6 from J, leaving 9 bases between them. The CDR3 contains 12 residues. The CDR3 DNA reads as TGCAGTGCTAGAGGTGGCCTCCCTGAAGCTTTCTTT. Its translation is CSARGGLPEAFF.

The rearrangement joins TRBV24-1 to TRBJ2-1; the match to TRBD2 covers 8 bases. Per the germline V gene, CDR1 is KGHDR and CDR2 is SFDVKD. V was pared by 7 bases and J by 4 bases, with 11 bases of the junction left unmatched. The length of the CDR3 is 16 residues. CDR3 sequence (DNA): TGTGCCACCAGCCCTACTAGGAGCGGGGGTTACAATGAGCAGTTCTTC. Translating gives CATSPTRSGGYNEQFF.

With respect to this clonotype: This sequence may be a read error, since a much larger clone differs from it by one base. Here the CDR3 omits its conserved ending phenylalanine or tryptophan, so a read error is the likely source. The chain carries TRBV6-1 and TRBJ1-5; D remains unclear. This CDR3 is 12 amino acids long. Trimming took 8 bases from V and 2 from J, leaving 7 bases between them. Germline CDR1 MNHNS, CDR2 SASEGT. The CDR3 region has the DNA TGTGCCAGCTCAGAGCGCAATCAGCCCCAGCATTCT. The encoded protein is CASSERNQPQHS.

This clonotype was detected ten times or more. The V and J genes are TRBV7-6 and TRBJ2-3, with D possibly being TRBD2 (5 bases). The CDR3 sequence is 13 residues long. With 5 bases removed from V and 4 bases from J, the gap between germline ends came to 10 bases. Germline CDR1 SGHVS, CDR2 FNYEAQ. The chain's CDR3 is CASSARAADTQYF. Here the CDR3 DNA reads TGTGCCAGCAGCGCGAGGGCTGCAGATACGCAGTATTTT.

The gene calls are TRBV20-1 and TRBJ2-3; D may be TRBD1 or TRBD2 (5 bases each). CDR3 length equals 12 residues. V was pared by 1 base and J by 6 bases, with 8 bases between. Germline V gene data show CDR1 as DFQATT and CDR2 as SNEGSKA (reference sequence). The CDR3 sequence: CSARVGTDTQYF. The DNA of the CDR3 is TGCAGTGCTAGAGTTGGGACGGATACGCAGTATTTT.

This clonotype occurred a few times. This chain links TRBV3-1 with TRBJ2-1, with 8 bases aligning to TRBD2. Germline CDR1 reads LGHDT; CDR2 reads YNNKEL (reference sequence). The CDR3 loop spans 15 amino acids. J was trimmed by 2 bases and V by 4 bases; bases with no gene match: 4. The CDR3 DNA reads as TGTGCCAGCAGCCCAAGCGGGAGTACCTACAATGAGCAGTTCTTC. Translated: CASSPSGSTYNEQFF.

This clonotype has a handful of counts. The chain recombines TRBV30 with TRBJ1-2; the D is unclear. The germline gives CDR1 GTSNPN, CDR2 SVGIG (reference sequence). Trimming took off 8 bases at V and 4 bases at J, with 11 bases between the two ends. This CDR3 comprises 11 residues. The CDR3 is CARLGGYGYTF. The CDR3 region has the DNA TGTGCCCGGCTTGGAGGCTATGGCTACACCTTC.

Regarding this clonotype: At one end, the junction sequence differs from germline, possibly due to a read error. The gene calls are TRBV11-1 and TRBJ1-1; the D gene is possibly TRBD1 (6 bases). The germline V gene encodes CDR1 SGHAT and CDR2 FQDESV (reference sequence). This CDR3 spans 17 amino acids. CDR3 amino acids: CASSLAHTRGLNTEAFF. CDR3 DNA sequence: TGTGCCAGCAGCCTAGCGCACACTCGGGGGCTGAACACTGAAGCTTTCTTT.